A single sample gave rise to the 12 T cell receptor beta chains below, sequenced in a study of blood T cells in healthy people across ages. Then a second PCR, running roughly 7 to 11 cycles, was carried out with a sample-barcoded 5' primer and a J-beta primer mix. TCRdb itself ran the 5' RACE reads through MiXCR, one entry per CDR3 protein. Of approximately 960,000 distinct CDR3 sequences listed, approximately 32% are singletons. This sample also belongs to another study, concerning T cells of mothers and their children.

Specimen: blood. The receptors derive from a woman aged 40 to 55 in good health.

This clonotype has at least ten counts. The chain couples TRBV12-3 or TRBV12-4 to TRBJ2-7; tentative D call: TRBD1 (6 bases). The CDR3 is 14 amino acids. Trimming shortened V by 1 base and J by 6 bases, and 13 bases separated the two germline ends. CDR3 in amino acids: CASSLVIQGGEQYF. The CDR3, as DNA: TGTGCCAGCAGTTTAGTCATACAGGGCGGCGAGCAGTACTTC.

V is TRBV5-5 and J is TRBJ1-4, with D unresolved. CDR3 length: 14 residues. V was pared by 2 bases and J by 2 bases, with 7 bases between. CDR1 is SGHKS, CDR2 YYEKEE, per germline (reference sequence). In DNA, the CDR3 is TGTGCCAGCAGCTTCCCACGGACTAATGAAAAACTGTTTTTT. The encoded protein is CASSFPRTNEKLFF.

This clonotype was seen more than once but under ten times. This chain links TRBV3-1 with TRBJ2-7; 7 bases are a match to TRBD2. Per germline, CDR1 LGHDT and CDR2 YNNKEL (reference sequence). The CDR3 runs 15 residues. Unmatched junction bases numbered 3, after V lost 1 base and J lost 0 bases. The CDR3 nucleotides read TGTGCCAGCAGCCAAGGCCCTAGCGGCTCCTACGAGCAGTACTTC. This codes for CASSQGPSGSYEQYF.

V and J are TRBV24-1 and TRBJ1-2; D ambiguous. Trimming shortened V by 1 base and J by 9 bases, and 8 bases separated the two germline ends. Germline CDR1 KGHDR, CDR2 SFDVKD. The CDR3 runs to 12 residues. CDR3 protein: CATSDFLSSYTF. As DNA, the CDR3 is TGTGCCACCAGTGATTTTTTATCGAGCTACACCTTC.

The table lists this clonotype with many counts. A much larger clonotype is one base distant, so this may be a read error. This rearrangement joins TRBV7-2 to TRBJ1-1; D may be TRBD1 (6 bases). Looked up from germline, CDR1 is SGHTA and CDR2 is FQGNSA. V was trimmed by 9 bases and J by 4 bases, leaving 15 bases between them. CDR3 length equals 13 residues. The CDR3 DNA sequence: TGTGCCAGTCTGGGGGGGCAGAGCACTGAAGCTTTCTTT. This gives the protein CASLGGQSTEAFF.

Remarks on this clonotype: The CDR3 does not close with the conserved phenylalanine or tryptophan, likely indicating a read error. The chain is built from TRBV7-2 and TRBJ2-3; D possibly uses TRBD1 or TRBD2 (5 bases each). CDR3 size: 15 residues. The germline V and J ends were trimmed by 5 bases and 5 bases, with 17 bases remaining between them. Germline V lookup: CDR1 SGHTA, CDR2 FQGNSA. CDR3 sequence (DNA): TGTGCCAGCAGCCCCGGGGCTCCTAGGAGAGATACGCAGTATCTT. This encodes CASSPGAPRRDTQYL.

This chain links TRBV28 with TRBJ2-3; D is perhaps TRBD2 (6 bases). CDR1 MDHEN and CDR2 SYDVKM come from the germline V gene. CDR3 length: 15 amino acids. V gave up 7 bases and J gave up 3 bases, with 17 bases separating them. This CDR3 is CASNPNGGYTDTQYF. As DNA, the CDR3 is TGTGCCAGCAACCCTAACGGGGGTTATACAGATACGCAGTATTTT.

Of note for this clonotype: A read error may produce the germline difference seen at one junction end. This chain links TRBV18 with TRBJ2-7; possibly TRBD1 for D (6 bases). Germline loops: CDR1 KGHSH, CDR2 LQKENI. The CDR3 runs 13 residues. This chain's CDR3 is CTSSLGQNYEQYF. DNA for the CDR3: TGTACCAGCTCACTCGGACAGAACTACGAGCAGTACTTC.

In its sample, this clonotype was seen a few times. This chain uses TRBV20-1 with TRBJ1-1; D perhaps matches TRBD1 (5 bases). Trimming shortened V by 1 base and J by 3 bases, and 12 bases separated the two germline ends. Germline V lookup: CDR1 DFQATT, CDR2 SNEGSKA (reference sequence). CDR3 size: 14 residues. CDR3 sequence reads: CSARAGGGYTEAFF. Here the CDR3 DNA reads TGCAGTGCTAGAGCCGGGGGGGGTTACACTGAAGCTTTCTTT.

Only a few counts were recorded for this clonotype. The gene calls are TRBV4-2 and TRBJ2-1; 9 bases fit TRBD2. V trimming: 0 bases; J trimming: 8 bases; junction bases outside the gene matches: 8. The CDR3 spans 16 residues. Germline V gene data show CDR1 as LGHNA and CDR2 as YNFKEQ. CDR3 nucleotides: TGTGCCAGCAGCCAAGATTACGGCGGGGGGGCCGATGAGCAGTTCTTC. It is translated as CASSQDYGGGADEQFF.

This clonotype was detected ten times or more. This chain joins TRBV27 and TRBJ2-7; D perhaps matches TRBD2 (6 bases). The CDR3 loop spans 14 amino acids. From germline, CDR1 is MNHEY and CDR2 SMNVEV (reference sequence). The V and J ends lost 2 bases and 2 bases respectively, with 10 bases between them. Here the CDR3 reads CASSLGGAPYEQYF. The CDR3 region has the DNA TGTGCCAGCAGTTTAGGAGGGGCCCCCTACGAGCAGTACTTC.

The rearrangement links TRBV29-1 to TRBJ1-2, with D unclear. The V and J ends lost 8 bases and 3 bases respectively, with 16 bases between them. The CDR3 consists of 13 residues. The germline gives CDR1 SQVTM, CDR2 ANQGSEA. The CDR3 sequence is CSLAPARYYGYTF. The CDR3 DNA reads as TGCAGCTTAGCTCCGGCCAGGTACTATGGCTACACCTTC.